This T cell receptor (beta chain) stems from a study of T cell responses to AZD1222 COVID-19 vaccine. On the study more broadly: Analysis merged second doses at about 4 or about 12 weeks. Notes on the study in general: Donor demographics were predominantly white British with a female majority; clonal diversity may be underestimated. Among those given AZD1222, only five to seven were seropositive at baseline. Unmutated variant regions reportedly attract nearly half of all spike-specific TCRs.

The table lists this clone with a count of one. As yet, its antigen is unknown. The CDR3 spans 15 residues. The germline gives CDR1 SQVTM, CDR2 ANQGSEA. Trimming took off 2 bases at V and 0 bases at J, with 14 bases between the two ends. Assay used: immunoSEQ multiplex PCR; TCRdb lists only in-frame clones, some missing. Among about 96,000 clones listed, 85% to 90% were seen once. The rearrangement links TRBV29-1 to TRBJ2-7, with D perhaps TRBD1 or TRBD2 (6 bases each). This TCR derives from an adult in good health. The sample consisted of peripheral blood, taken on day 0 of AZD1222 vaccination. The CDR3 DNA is TGCAGCGTTGAATCCAACAGGGAGGCCTCCTACGAGCAGTACTTC. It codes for CSVESNREASYEQYF.